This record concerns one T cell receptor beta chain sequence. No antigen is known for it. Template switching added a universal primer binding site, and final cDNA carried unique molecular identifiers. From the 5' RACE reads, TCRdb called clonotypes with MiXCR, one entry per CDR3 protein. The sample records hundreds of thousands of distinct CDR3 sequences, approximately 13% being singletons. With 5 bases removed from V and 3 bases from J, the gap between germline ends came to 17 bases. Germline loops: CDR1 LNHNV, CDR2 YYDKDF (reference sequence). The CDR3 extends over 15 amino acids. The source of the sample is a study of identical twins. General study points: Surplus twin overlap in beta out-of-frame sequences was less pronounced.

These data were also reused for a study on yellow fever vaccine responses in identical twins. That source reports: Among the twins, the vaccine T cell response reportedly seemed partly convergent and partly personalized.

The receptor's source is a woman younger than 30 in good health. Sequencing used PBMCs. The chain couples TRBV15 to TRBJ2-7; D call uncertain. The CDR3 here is CATSRSADRDYEQYF. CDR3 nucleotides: TGTGCCACCAGCCGGAGTGCGGACCGAGACTACGAGCAGTACTTC.